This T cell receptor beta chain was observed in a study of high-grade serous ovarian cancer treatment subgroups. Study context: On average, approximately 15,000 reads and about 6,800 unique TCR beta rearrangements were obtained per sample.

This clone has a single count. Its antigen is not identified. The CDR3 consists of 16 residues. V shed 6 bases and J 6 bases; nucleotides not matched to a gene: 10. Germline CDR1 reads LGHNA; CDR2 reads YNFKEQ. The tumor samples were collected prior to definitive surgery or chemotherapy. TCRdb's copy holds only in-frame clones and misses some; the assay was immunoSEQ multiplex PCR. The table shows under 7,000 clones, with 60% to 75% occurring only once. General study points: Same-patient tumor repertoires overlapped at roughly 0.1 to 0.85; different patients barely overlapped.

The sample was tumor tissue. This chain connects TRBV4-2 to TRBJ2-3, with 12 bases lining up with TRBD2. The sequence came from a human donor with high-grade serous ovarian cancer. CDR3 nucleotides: TGTGCCAGCAGGCCTTCCCTAGCGGGGGGGCCGGATACGCAGTATTTT. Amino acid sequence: CASRPSLAGGPDTQYF.